The rows below give T cell receptor beta chains drawn from one sample of a study of response to subunit inactivated influenza vaccine. TCRdb re-analysed the RT-PCR reads in MiXCR, keeping a single row per CDR3 protein. The sample includes about 570,000 distinct CDR3 sequences, 11% of them seen just once. This same sample was also part of a study on T cells expressing NK-cell markers.

Sequencing was performed on PBMCs from blood, taken on the day of vaccination. Source of these receptors: a man aged 50-59 years who received an inactivated influenza vaccine. The CDR3 runs from the conserved cysteine through the conserved F or W. The D gene is left open where the match is weak. Clone size, where shown, is once, few, many, or a class for clones that have expanded.

clone_size,d_call,cdr3_length,v_call,j_call,cdr3_nt,cdr3_aa
many,TRBD1,15,TRBV6-2/TRBV6-3,TRBJ2-7,TGTGCCAGCAGTTATCGGACAGGGAAGGACTACGAGCAGTACTTC,CASSYRTGKDYEQYF
few,NA,15,TRBV12-3/TRBV12-4,TRBJ2-7,TGTGCCAGCAGTTTGCAGGAGGGCCCGACCTACGAGCAGTACTTC,CASSLQEGPTYEQYF
few,NA,13,TRBV27,TRBJ2-1,TGTGCCAGCAGTTTAGGAGCGGCCAATGAGCAGTTCTTC,CASSLGAANEQFF
NA,NA,11,TRBV29-1,TRBJ2-3,TGCAGCGTTGAGATACTGAATACGCAGTATTTT,CSVEILNTQYF
few,TRBD1,14,TRBV20-1,TRBJ2-3,TGCAGTGCTAGGTGGACAGGAAACACAGATACGCAGTATTTT,CSARWTGNTDTQYF
NA,NA,15,TRBV27,TRBJ2-3,TGTGCCAGCAGTCCCAGCTGGGCCAACACAGATACGCAGTATTTT,CASSPSWANTDTQYF
many,NA,14,TRBV14,TRBJ2-3,TGTGCCAGCGCATCCACGGAGGCAACAGATACGCAGTATTTT,CASASTEATDTQYF
few,TRBD2,16,TRBV3-1,TRBJ2-7,TGTGCCAGCAGCCAAGAAATCACTAGCGGGAGCTACGAGCAGTACTTC,CASSQEITSGSYEQYF
many,NA,13,TRBV12-3/TRBV12-4,TRBJ2-1,TGTGCCAGCAGTTTAGTCTCTGGGGTTGAGCAGTTCTTC,CASSLVSGVEQFF
few,NA,14,TRBV20-1,TRBJ1-6,TGCAGTGCTTCCAGGGGAGGCAATAATTCACCCCTCCACTTT,CSASRGGNNSPLHF
NA,NA,11,TRBV28,TRBJ2-7,TGTGCCAGCAGCCAGACGGGGGAGCAGTACTTC,CASSQTGEQYF
few,TRBD2,14,TRBV5-1,TRBJ2-7,TGCGCCAGCACACTAGCGGGAGGGGACCACGAGCAGTACTTC,CASTLAGGDHEQYF
few,TRBD2,14,TRBV2,TRBJ2-7,TGTGCCAGCAGAGGGACTAGCGGGAGTCGGGAGCAGTACTTC,CASRGTSGSREQYF
few,NA,16,TRBV27,TRBJ2-7,TGTGCCAGCAGTTGGTTCCCCCTGGTTGAGGGGTACGAGCAGTACTTC,CASSWFPLVEGYEQYF
few,NA,15,TRBV11-2,TRBJ2-7,TGTGCCAGCAGCTTTCCCGGGGGTCGGTCCTACGAGCAGTACTTC,CASSFPGGRSYEQYF
many,NA,14,TRBV6-2/TRBV6-3,TRBJ2-5,TGTGCCAGCAGTTACGGGGCCAGAGCGGAGACCCAGTACTTC,CASSYGARAETQYF
NA,NA,12,TRBV6-6,TRBJ1-2,TGTGCCAGCAGCCACGGGGGATCTGGCTACACCTTC,CASSHGGSGYTF
NA,TRBD1,15,TRBV3-1,TRBJ2-5,TGTGCCAGCAGCCAAGGCAGGGGGCTAGGAGAGACCCAGTACTTC,CASSQGRGLGETQYF
many,NA,16,TRBV28,TRBJ1-1,TGTGCCAGCAGCCCTGGGATGTGGAGATTGAACACTGAAGCTTTCTTT,CASSPGMWRLNTEAFF
NA,TRBD1,13,TRBV12-3/TRBV12-4,TRBJ1-2,TGTGCCAGCAGTACCCAACAGGGGTTCGGCTACACCTTC,CASSTQQGFGYTF
few,NA,13,TRBV12-3/TRBV12-4,TRBJ2-1,TGTGCCAGCAGTTTGCCGGTACTAGATCAGCTGTTCTTC,CASSLPVLDQLFF
NA,TRBD2,18,TRBV5-1,TRBJ2-6,TGCGCCAGCAGCCAAAGACTAGCGGGGGCGTCTGGGGCCAACGTCCTGACTTTC,CASSQRLAGASGANVLTF
NA,NA,14,TRBV20-1,TRBJ1-1,TGCAGTGCGAGCTACAGCAGCAGGGACACTGAAGCTTTCTTT,CSASYSSRDTEAFF
NA,TRBD2,16,TRBV10-3,TRBJ2-1,TGTGCCATCAGTGGGGGACTAGCGGGAGTTGGGAATGAGCAGTTCTTC,CAISGGLAGVGNEQFF
few,NA,14,TRBV5-1,TRBJ2-7,TGCGCCAGCAGCTTGGGGCAGGGAATGACCGAGCAGTACTTC,CASSLGQGMTEQYF
few,NA,16,TRBV12-3/TRBV12-4,TRBJ2-2,TGTGCCAGCAGTCCCGGGGTAGCGATTTACACCGGGGAGCTGTTTTTT,CASSPGVAIYTGELFF
few,TRBD2,13,TRBV7-8,TRBJ2-1,TGTGCCAGCAGCGTCGGGACTACCAATGAGCAGTTCTTC,CASSVGTTNEQFF
few,TRBD1,9,TRBV7-9,TRBJ2-7,TGTGCCGGATCACAGGGGGCCAACTTC,CAGSQGANF
NA,TRBD2,16,TRBV27,TRBJ2-1,TGTGCCAGCAGTTTATCGTGGACTAGCGGCTACAATGAGCAGTTCTTC,CASSLSWTSGYNEQFF
NA,NA,18,TRBV28,TRBJ2-7,TGTGCCAGCAGTGACCTCCAGGGCCAATCGGACCTCCTGGGGGAGCAGTACTTC,CASSDLQGQSDLLGEQYF
NA,NA,17,TRBV7-9,TRBJ1-6,TGTGCCAGCAGCCCCCCCCCGATCTACAGAGATAATTCACCCCTCCACTTT,CASSPPPIYRDNSPLHF
many,NA,14,TRBV5-1,TRBJ2-4,TGCGCCAGCAGCCGGACTGGGGGGAGAGACATTCAGTACTTC,CASSRTGGRDIQYF
few,NA,13,TRBV7-2,TRBJ1-6,TGTGCCAGCAGCCCGATTCAAGGTTCACCCCTCCACTTT,CASSPIQGSPLHF
few,NA,14,TRBV28,TRBJ1-1,TGTGCCAGCAGTGTTCAGGGACGTAGCACTGAAGCTTTCTTT,CASSVQGRSTEAFF
NA,NA,13,TRBV12-3/TRBV12-4,TRBJ2-1,TGTGCCAGCAGACCCACGTCGAGCGCTAGCTGTTTCTTC,CASRPTSSASCFF
few,TRBD2,16,TRBV20-1,TRBJ2-1,TGCAGTGCTAGAGTTCCACTAGCGGGAGTTCGTCATGAGCAGTTCTTC,CSARVPLAGVRHEQFF
NA,NA,12,TRBV30,TRBJ1-5,TGTGCCACAGGGTTTGCGGGTCAGCCCCAGCATTTT,CATGFAGQPQHF
NA,NA,15,TRBV24-1,TRBJ1-5,TGTGCCACCATCCTTGCGCGAGGGCAAGGTCAGCCCCAGCATTTT,CATILARGQGQPQHF
few,NA,14,TRBV27,TRBJ1-5,TGTGCCAGCAGTCGTGGACAGTACAATCAGCCCCAGCATTTT,CASSRGQYNQPQHF
few,NA,16,TRBV18,TRBJ2-7,TGTGCCAGCTCACCACCTGCGGGGGCACCGGTGTACGAGCAGTACTTC,CASSPPAGAPVYEQYF
NA,NA,15,TRBV28,TRBJ2-1,TGTGCCAGCAGTTTCTCGGGGGTAGGATACAATGAGCAGTTCTTC,CASSFSGVGYNEQFF
NA,NA,17,TRBV7-9,TRBJ2-1,TGTGCCAGCAGCCGCTTAGCTACCGCGGGAATTCACAATGAGCAGTTCTTC,CASSRLATAGIHNEQFF
few,NA,15,TRBV27,TRBJ1-3,TGTGCCAGCAGTCCTGGAAGGGGGATGGGAAACACCATATATTTT,CASSPGRGMGNTIYF
few,TRBD2,15,TRBV20-1,TRBJ2-5,TGCAGTGCTAGATCTCAAGGGGTCGGGAGGGAGACCCAGTACTTC,CSARSQGVGRETQYF
few,NA,15,TRBV4-1,TRBJ1-2,TGCGCCAGCAGCCAAGACCTAGGTTTTGGTACGGGCTACACCTTC,CASSQDLGFGTGYTF
NA,NA,12,TRBV27,TRBJ2-3,TGTGCCAGCAGAACGTACACAGATACGCAGTATTTT,CASRTYTDTQYF
many,NA,13,TRBV12-3/TRBV12-4,TRBJ1-4,TGTGCCAGCAGTTTAGGGGCTAAAGAAAAACTGTTTTTT,CASSLGAKEKLFF
many,NA,15,TRBV20-1,TRBJ2-3,TGCAGTGCTAGAGATGCTTCGGGAGTATCAGATACGCAGTATTTT,CSARDASGVSDTQYF
few,TRBD1,13,TRBV6-2/TRBV6-3,TRBJ2-2,TGTGCCAGCAGCCGACAGGGGATCGGGGAGCTGTTTTTT,CASSRQGIGELFF
NA,TRBD2,15,TRBV6-1,TRBJ2-1,TGTGCCAGCACCCCCGGACTAGCCCGAGTGAATGAGCAGTTCTTC,CASTPGLARVNEQFF
few,TRBD1,15,TRBV7-2,TRBJ1-2,TGTGCCAGCAGCTTAGGGACAGGGGGCGCCGGTGGCTACACCTTC,CASSLGTGGAGGYTF
many,NA,12,TRBV9,TRBJ2-1,TGTGCCAGCAGCGGGGGGCGAGGAGAGCAGTTCTTC,CASSGGRGEQFF
NA,NA,14,TRBV7-3,TRBJ1-6,TGTGCCAGCAGCTTGGGAGGGGCTGGGTCACCCCTCCACTTT,CASSLGGAGSPLHF
many,NA,13,TRBV5-1,TRBJ1-4,TGTGCCAGTAGTTGGACGGGAAATGAAAAACTGTTTTTT,CASSWTGNEKLFF
few,TRBD1,16,TRBV6-1,TRBJ2-1,TGTGCCAGCAGTGAATTCTCAGGGGGCGGCTACAATGAGCAGTTCTTC,CASSEFSGGGYNEQFF